This entry lists 22 T cell receptor beta chains sequenced from one sample in a study of control samples from healthy donors and cancer patients. Assay used: immunoSEQ multiplex PCR; TCRdb lists only in-frame clones, some missing. The repertoire has 89,000 or so clones, 87% of them found once; the top ten carry around 20%. The sample consisted of blood. Receptors were obtained from a man aged 45-60 years in good health.

V usage is TRBV4-2 and J usage is TRBJ1-1; D gene unclear. Deletions cut 0 bases from V and 5 bases from J, with 10 bases between. This CDR3 is 14 amino acids long. Germline V gene data show CDR1 as LGHNA and CDR2 as YNFKEQ. The CDR3 spells CASSQDPRGTEAFF. For the CDR3, the DNA is TGTGCCAGCAGCCAAGATCCGCGAGGGACTGAAGCTTTCTTT.

This rearrangement joins TRBV5-1 to TRBJ1-1, with D unclear. Per germline, CDR1 SGHRS and CDR2 YFSETQ. V shed 4 bases and J shed 1 base, with 17 bases lying between them. This CDR3 is built from 16 residues. The CDR3 reads CASSLTIPAENTEAFF. The CDR3 nucleotides are TGCGCCAGCAGCCTGACTATACCAGCTGAGAACACTGAAGCTTTCTTT.

This clone was counted a few times. The chain joins TRBV6-4 to TRBJ2-3; D possibly corresponds to TRBD2 (5 bases). Germline CDR1 is MRHNA and CDR2 is SNTAGT. The V gene lost 0 bases and the J gene lost 4 bases, with 14 bases spanning the gap. This CDR3 contains 16 residues. In DNA, the CDR3 is TGTGCCAGCAGTGACTCGGTATCCTACGGGGCAGATACGCAGTATTTT. It yields the protein CASSDSVSYGADTQYF.

The chain is built from TRBV19 and TRBJ1-2; a weak D match, TRBD1 (6 bases). This CDR3 spans 13 amino acids. The V gene's germline CDR1 is LNHDA and CDR2 SQIVND (reference sequence). V was trimmed by 5 bases and J by 4 bases, leaving 11 bases between them. CDR3 bases: TGTGCCAGTAGTCCAGAGGACAGCTATGGCTACACCTTC. Protein sequence: CASSPEDSYGYTF.

The rearrangement joins TRBV6-5 to TRBJ1-4; possible D gene TRBD1, 6 bases. Germline CDR1 and CDR2: MNHEY and SVGAGI. V lost 0 bases to trimming and J lost 7 bases, with 12 bases between them. The CDR3 totals 15 residues. In nucleotides, the CDR3 is TGTGCCAGCAGTTACTCGGGGGGCGCGGGTGAAAAACTGTTTTTT. Residues: CASSYSGGAGEKLFF.

The V gene is TRBV14, the J gene TRBJ2-1; 9 bases match TRBD2. The CDR3 sequence is 16 residues long. V lost 3 bases, J lost 8 bases, and 11 bases stayed unmatched. Germline CDR1 is SGHDN and CDR2 is FVKESK. CDR3 sequence: CASSQAGGPKWYEQFF. CDR3 bases: TGTGCCAGCAGCCAGGCGGGAGGGCCGAAATGGTATGAGCAGTTCTTC. Full variable domain (rest looked up from reference TRBV14 and TRBJ2-1): EAGVTQFPSHSVIEKGQTVTLRCDPISGHDNLYWYRRVMGKEIKFLLHFVKESKQDESGMPNNRFLAERTGGTYSTLKVQPAELEDSGVYFCASSQAGGPKWYEQFFGPGTRLTVL.

This chain uses TRBV29-1 with TRBJ1-2, with TRBD1 matching over 9 bases. Germline CDR1 SQVTM, CDR2 ANQGSEA. This CDR3 contains 13 residues. The junction had 4 bases not matched to a gene; V was cut back by 3 bases and J by 5 bases. The CDR3 DNA follows: TGCAGCGTTGACTTTGGGACAGGGTATGGCTACACCTTC. Protein sequence: CSVDFGTGYGYTF. Full variable domain (missing parts from reference TRBV29-1 and TRBJ1-2): SAVISQKPSRDICQRGTSLTIQCQVDSQVTMMFWYRQQPGQSLTLIATANQGSEATYESGFVIDKFPISRPNLTFSTLTVSNMSPEDSSIYLCSVDFGTGYGYTFGSGTRLTVV.

The sample holds one count of this clone. The V gene is TRBV30, the J gene TRBJ2-3, with D possibly being TRBD1 or TRBD2 (5 bases each). Germline V lookup: CDR1 GTSNPN, CDR2 SVGIG (reference sequence). The V end lost 7 bases, the J end lost 2 bases, and 16 bases lay between the germline ends. The CDR3 sequence is 14 residues long. CDR3 protein: CASRRDGATDTQYF. The CDR3 bases are TGTGCCTCCAGACGGGACGGGGCCACAGATACGCAGTATTTT.

The chain employs TRBV7-9 and TRBJ2-1; D uncertain. V gave up 10 bases and J gave up 13 bases, with 14 bases separating them. There are 10 residues in the CDR3. The germline CDR1 and CDR2 sequences are SEHNR and FQNEAQ (reference sequence). This CDR3 is CATHIGIQFF. The DNA of the CDR3 is TGTGCCACCCATATAGGGATACAGTTCTTC.

The V gene is TRBV10-3, the J gene TRBJ2-1; 9 nucleotides line up with TRBD2. Germline CDR1 and CDR2: ENHRY and SYGVKD. CDR3 length equals 17 residues. The trim removed 6 bases at V and 8 bases at J, leaving 17 bases unmatched. The CDR3 region is CAIRADGAGGPSDEQFF. The CDR3 DNA sequence: TGTGCCATCAGGGCCGATGGGGCGGGGGGGCCTTCGGATGAGCAGTTCTTC.

V gene TRBV9 combines with J gene TRBJ1-4, with TRBD1 matching 9 bases. The length of the CDR3 is 14 residues. The V and J ends lost 3 bases and 8 bases, in that order; junction bases with no gene match: 5. In germline, CDR1 is SGDLS, CDR2 YYNGEE. Written as DNA, the CDR3 is TGTGCCAGCAGCGCGGACAGGGGTGGAGAAAAACTGTTTTTT. Residues: CASSADRGGEKLFF.

The gene calls are TRBV7-6 and TRBJ1-3; TRBD1 matches at 9 bases. CDR1 is SGHVS, CDR2 FNYEAQ, per germline. The CDR3 spans 16 residues. Unmatched junction bases numbered 7, after V lost 3 bases and J lost 4 bases. The CDR3 protein is CASSFVDRGSGNTIYF. The CDR3 DNA is TGTGCCAGCAGCTTCGTCGACAGGGGGTCAGGAAACACCATATATTTT.

This clone was observed a single time. V is TRBV27 and J is TRBJ1-2, with TRBD1 as a possible D gene (5 bases). Per the germline V gene, CDR1 is MNHEY and CDR2 is SMNVEV (reference sequence). The CDR3 length is 13 residues. V lost 4 bases and J lost 9, with 15 bases in between. CDR3 DNA: TGTGCCAGCAGTTCTCAGGGCCTTGGTAGCTACACCTTC. It yields the protein CASSSQGLGSYTF.

This rearrangement joins TRBV10-3 to TRBJ2-2, with 8 nucleotides matching TRBD1. Germline-derived CDR1 and CDR2 are ENHRY and SYGVKD. The V gene end was trimmed by 11 bases and the J gene end by 0 bases; junction bases not matched to a gene: 11. The CDR3 spans 16 residues. CDR3 region: CAGRTGMFPNTGELFF. CDR3 nucleotides: TGTGCCGGCCGGACAGGGATGTTTCCGAACACCGGGGAGCTGTTTTTT.

This clone was detected only once. The chain carries TRBV21-1 and TRBJ2-1; the D segment call TRBD2 is taken from the table without a DNA check. TRBV21-1 is reported as a pseudogene. The CDR3 has 14 amino acids. CDR3 sequence (DNA): TGTGCCAGCAGCCCGAGCGGGAGGCCCGATGAGCAGTTCTTC. This codes for CASSPSGRPDEQFF.

This chain links TRBV19 with TRBJ1-1; D is unresolved. The CDR3 is made up of 16 amino acids. V dropped 0 bases and J dropped 1 base, with 12 bases sitting between them. Germline lookup yields CDR1 LNHDA and CDR2 SQIVND (reference sequence). The CDR3 loop reads CASSIESAGKNTEAFF. The CDR3 coding sequence is TGTGCCAGTAGTATAGAGTCGGCAGGAAAGAACACTGAAGCTTTCTTT.

The chain carries TRBV7-8 and TRBJ1-2; a possible D gene is TRBD1 (5 bases). The germline V gene has CDR1 SGHVS and CDR2 FQNEAQ. Trimming pared 4 bases from V and 0 bases from J, leaving 12 bases between. This CDR3 has 15 residues. The CDR3 coding sequence is TGTGCCAGCAGCTCCAGGGACCGCGCTAACTATGGCTACACCTTC. Protein sequence: CASSSRDRANYGYTF.

The V gene is TRBV3-1 (or the pseudogene TRBV3-2), the J gene TRBJ2-7, with a possible D match to TRBD2 (5 bases). The CDR3 spans 15 residues. Trimming stripped 4 bases from V and 0 bases from J, with 13 bases between. The germline CDR1 and CDR2 sequences are LGHDT and YNNKEL (reference sequence). CDR3 nucleotides: TGTGCCAGCAGCCCTTCCTTGACTAACTCCTACGAGCAGTACTTC. This translates into CASSPSLTNSYEQYF.

The chain carries TRBV19 and TRBJ1-1, with D uncertain. Germline CDR1 is LNHDA and CDR2 is SQIVND (reference sequence). CDR3 size: 15 residues. Trimming took off 5 bases at V and 1 base at J, with 14 bases between the two ends. For the CDR3, the DNA is TGTGCCAGTAGTCCGACGTTACTCCCGAACACTGAAGCTTTCTTT. It encodes CASSPTLLPNTEAFF.

The chain employs TRBV19 and TRBJ2-2; TRBD2 aligns across 12 bases. Germline trimming cut 4 bases from V and 3 bases from J; bases unmatched to any gene: 3. Germline CDR1 LNHDA, CDR2 SQIVND (reference sequence). The CDR3 is made up of 16 amino acids. CDR3 in amino acids: CASSKTSGGYTGELFF. The CDR3 DNA reads TGTGCCAGTAGTAAAACTAGCGGGGGGTACACCGGGGAGCTGTTTTTT.

The chain combines TRBV19 with TRBJ1-5; 8 positions match TRBD1. The CDR3 length is 13 residues. V was clipped by 6 bases and J by 9 bases; unmatched bases: 7. Germline CDR1 reads LNHDA; CDR2 reads SQIVND (reference sequence). The CDR3 bases are TGTGCCAGTAGGGGACAGGACAAAAGGCCCCAGCATTTT. Translating gives CASRGQDKRPQHF.

The rearrangement links TRBV4-2 to TRBJ1-1, with 7 bases lining up with TRBD1. V was clipped by 2 bases and J by 0 bases; unmatched bases: 9. This CDR3 is 17 amino acids long. Germline loops: CDR1 LGHNA, CDR2 YNFKEQ. The CDR3 coding sequence is TGTGCCAGCAGCCAACAAACAGGGGACAGCATGAACACTGAAGCTTTCTTT. It is translated as CASSQQTGDSMNTEAFF.